Listed here are 25 T cell receptor beta chains from one sample, sequenced in a study of human T cells and chemical hapten exposure. The study's library attached unique molecular identifiers to single cDNA molecules. TCRdb processed the reads anew with MiXCR; each CDR3 protein has one entry. The repertoire holds 2,500 to 3,000 distinct CDR3 sequences, with approximately 49% as singletons. This sample's treatment: therapeutic diphenylcyclopropenone sensitization with weekly scalp DPC. Here the sequenced sample was whole blood, taken before DPC sensitization or 2, 6, or about 24 weeks after (not recorded which). The receptors here all came from an adult with alopecia areata. Some clones in this sample may be carry-over from other donors' samples. This table probably holds off-target reads from a library built for another chain.

The V call is TRBV3-1, the J call TRBJ2-7, with D tentatively TRBD1 (6 bases). The V end was cut by 0 bases, the J end by 0 bases, with 18 bases between. CDR3 length: 18 residues. Germline V lookup: CDR1 LGHDT, CDR2 YNNKEL (reference sequence). CDR3 amino acids: CASSQDLPGVSSSYEQYV. As DNA, the CDR3 is TGTGCCAGCAGCCAAGATCTTCCAGGGGTCTCTAGCTCCTACGAGCAGTACGTC.

This clonotype turned up a few times. The chain carries TRBV5-1 and TRBJ2-5; a possible D gene is TRBD2 (5 bases). Germline CDR1 is SGHRS and CDR2 is YFSETQ. This CDR3 has 14 amino acids. Between the trimmed V and J ends, which lost 2 bases and 2 bases, there was a span of 10 bases. The CDR3, as DNA: TGCGCCAGCAGCTTATTCCCGGGACAAGAGACCCAGTACTTC. It specifies CASSLFPGQETQYF.

This clonotype was picked up a small number of times. The CDR3 loop is CSAPGADTQYF. In DNA form, the CDR3 reads TGCAGTGCTCCAGGGGCAGATACGCAGTATTTT. The V and J genes are TRBV20-1 and TRBJ2-3, with a tentative D call TRBD1 (6 bases). The germline CDR1 and CDR2 sequences are DFQATT and SNEGSKA (reference sequence). The CDR3 has 11 residues. V lost 5 bases, J lost 4 bases, and 7 bases lay in between.

V is TRBV7-6 and J is TRBJ2-1; 8 bases match TRBD2. CDR3 length equals 15 residues. The junction had 10 bases not matched to a gene; V was cut back by 5 bases and J by 7 bases. Germline V gene lookup returns CDR1 SGHVS and CDR2 FNYEAQ. Here the CDR3 reads CASSLTSGKGNEQFF. In nucleotides, the CDR3 is TGTGCCAGCAGCCTAACTAGCGGAAAGGGGAATGAGCAGTTCTTC.

In its sample, this clonotype was seen once. The chain couples TRBV5-4 to TRBJ2-7, with 10 nucleotides matching TRBD1. The CDR3 runs 14 residues. Germline CDR1 and CDR2: SGHNT and YYREEE (reference sequence). The V gene end was trimmed by 3 bases and the J gene end by 5 bases; junction bases not matched to a gene: 5. Here the CDR3 DNA reads TGTGCCAGCAGCTCCGGGACAGGGGTCAACGAGCAGTACTTC. It specifies CASSSGTGVNEQYF.

The table lists this clonotype with a few counts. The chain employs TRBV6-1 and TRBJ2-5; D gene ambiguous. The CDR3 is 12 residues long. V was trimmed by 3 bases and J by 13 bases, leaving 15 bases between them. Germline values: CDR1 MNHNS, CDR2 SASEGT. The chain's CDR3 is CASSDEGIVRYF. The CDR3 DNA sequence: TGTGCCAGCAGTGACGAAGGGATAGTTAGGTACTTC.

The V gene is TRBV4-3, the J gene TRBJ2-3; the match to TRBD2 covers 8 bases. V shed 1 base and J 0 bases; nucleotides not matched to a gene: 3. Per the germline V gene, CDR1 is LGHNA and CDR2 is YSLEER. This CDR3 region has 16 residues. The CDR3 region is CASSQARLASTDTQYF. The CDR3 DNA sequence: TGCGCCAGCAGCCAAGCGCGACTAGCGAGCACAGATACGCAGTATTTT.

The V call is TRBV2, the J call TRBJ2-5; D perhaps matches TRBD2 (6 bases). Germline V gene lookup returns CDR1 SNHLY and CDR2 FYNNEI. This CDR3 has 14 residues. The V end lost 2 bases, the J end lost 1 base, and 8 bases lay between the germline ends. This chain's CDR3 is CASSETSRQETQYF. The CDR3 DNA reads TGTGCCAGCAGTGAAACTAGCCGCCAAGAGACCCAGTACTTC.

This rearrangement joins TRBV6-6 to TRBJ2-7, with no clear D. The germline V and J ends were trimmed by 3 bases and 5 bases, with 8 bases remaining between them. There are 12 residues in the CDR3. CDR1 is MNHNY, CDR2 SVGAGI, per germline (reference sequence). CDR3 bases: TGTGCCAGCAGTTATGCAACCGACGAGCAGTACTTC. Residues: CASSYATDEQYF.

The chain combines TRBV11-2 with TRBJ2-7; no reliable D call. Germline assignment: CDR1 SGHAT and CDR2 FQNNGV. The CDR3 extends over 15 amino acids. The germline V and J ends were trimmed by 0 bases and 1 base, with 10 bases remaining between them. The DNA for the CDR3 is TGTGCCAGCAGCTTAGAGGTGCTGAGTTCCTACGAGCAGTACTTC. It encodes CASSLEVLSSYEQYF.

J is TRBJ1-2 and V is TRBV7-9, with 8 bases identical to TRBD1. The CDR3 sequence is 16 residues long. Germline assignment: CDR1 SEHNR and CDR2 FQNEAQ (reference sequence). The V segment lost 2 bases and the J segment 4 bases; nucleotides outside the gene matches: 9. The CDR3 reads CASSLISAGGFYGYTF. The CDR3 region has the DNA TGTGCCAGCAGCTTAATATCGGCAGGGGGCTTCTATGGCTACACCTTC.

V usage is TRBV10-3 and J usage is TRBJ2-3; D perhaps matches TRBD2 (5 bases). V gave up 10 bases and J gave up 2 bases, with 10 bases separating them. Germline assignment: CDR1 ENHRY and CDR2 SYGVKD. CDR3 length: 12 amino acids. Here the CDR3 reads CATGSYTDTQYF. The CDR3 nucleotides are TGTGCCACGGGATCCTACACAGATACGCAGTATTTT.

The rearrangement links TRBV6-2 or TRBV6-3 to TRBJ2-3; 10 bases match TRBD2. This CDR3 contains 20 residues. The ends lost 5 bases at V and 5 bases at J; junction bases unmatched: 22. Germline CDR1 MNHEY, CDR2 SVGEGT. The CDR3 DNA follows: TGTGCCAGCAGTCCCACCCGGTCCCGCATAGCGGGAGGTTTATTAGATACGCAGTATTTT. This gives the protein CASSPTRSRIAGGLLDTQYF.

This clonotype was seen only a few times. V usage is TRBV4-2 and J usage is TRBJ2-3, with unresolved D. Germline V gene data show CDR1 as LGHNA and CDR2 as YNFKEQ. The CDR3 loop spans 14 amino acids. V lost 1 base, J lost 0 bases, and 5 bases lay in between. CDR3 nucleotide sequence: TGTGCCAGCAGCCAAGCGGACAGCACAGATACGCAGTATTTT. It translates to CASSQADSTDTQYF.

This clonotype was counted only a few times. This chain joins TRBV29-1 and TRBJ2-3; D not certain. The CDR3 runs to 11 residues. Germline-derived CDR1 and CDR2 are SQVTM and ANQGSEA. Trimming left V 4 bases short and J 0 bases short, with 2 bases between. CDR3 protein: CSVASTDTQYF. The CDR3 region has the DNA TGCAGCGTTGCTAGCACAGATACGCAGTATTTT.

This clonotype appeared once. CDR3 sequence: CSVVGGGLLSYNEQFF. CDR3 DNA sequence: TGCAGCGTTGTAGGAGGGGGGCTCCTCTCCTACAATGAGCAGTTCTTC. The chain uses TRBV29-1 and TRBJ2-1; D assignment may be TRBD1 or TRBD2 (6 bases each). CDR1 and CDR2 (germline): SQVTM, ANQGSEA. The V and J ends lost 4 bases and 0 bases respectively, with 16 bases between them. The CDR3 totals 16 residues.

The chain combines TRBV7-9 with TRBJ2-1; 11 positions agree with TRBD2. Trimming cost V 4 bases and J 9 bases; bases outside gene matches: 8. This CDR3 is built from 15 residues. Germline lookup yields CDR1 SEHNR and CDR2 FQNEAQ (reference sequence). CDR3 nucleotide sequence: TGTGCCAGCAGCTCCTCACTAGCGGGAGTCAGTGAGCAGTTCTTC. Translating it yields CASSSSLAGVSEQFF.

The V call is TRBV6-5, the J call TRBJ2-1, with 11 bases matching TRBD1. V was pared by 5 bases and J by 6 bases, with 6 bases of the junction left unmatched. Germline CDR1 reads MNHEY; CDR2 reads SVGAGI. CDR3 length: 15 residues. This chain's CDR3 is CASSPRDRGVNEQFF. The CDR3 DNA follows: TGTGCCAGCAGTCCCCGGGACAGGGGGGTCAATGAGCAGTTCTTC.

This chain links TRBV6-1 with TRBJ2-1; 9 bases align to TRBD1. With 8 bases clipped from V and 6 bases from J, the junction kept 17 bases outside the gene matches. CDR1 and CDR2 from the germline V gene are MNHNS and SASEGT. The CDR3 sequence is 17 residues long. CDR3 nucleotides: TGTGCCAGCCAGGGGCTGAAAGACAGGGGGTACCTCAATGAGCAGTTCTTC. Encoded protein: CASQGLKDRGYLNEQFF.

The table lists this clonotype with a few counts. The CDR3 region is CASSPPGLKNTEAFF. The CDR3 DNA follows: TGTGCCAGCTCACCACCGGGACTGAAGAACACTGAAGCTTTCTTT. The J gene is TRBJ1-1, the V gene TRBV18; maybe TRBD1 (5 bases). Germline-derived CDR1 and CDR2 are KGHSH and LQKENI. V was cut by 0 bases and J by 1 base, with 9 bases left in between. This CDR3 has 15 residues.

V usage is TRBV20-1 and J usage is TRBJ2-4, with 7 nucleotides matching TRBD2. The trim removed 3 bases at V and 8 bases at J, leaving 4 bases unmatched. CDR3 length: 12 amino acids. The V gene's germline CDR1 is DFQATT and CDR2 SNEGSKA (reference sequence). Here the CDR3 DNA reads TGCAGTGCTAGGTCTCTAGCGGACATTCAGTACTTC. Translation: CSARSLADIQYF.

The V call is TRBV9, the J call TRBJ2-3, with D uncertain. Germline lookup yields CDR1 SGDLS and CDR2 YYNGEE. This CDR3 comprises 12 residues. V was shortened by 3 bases and J by 2 bases, with 4 bases between the two germline ends. In nucleotides, the CDR3 is TGTGCCAGCAGCGGAAACACAGATACGCAGTATTTT. This sequence encodes CASSGNTDTQYF. Full variable domain (rest looked up from reference TRBV9 and TRBJ2-3): DSGVTQTPKHLITATGQRVTLRCSPRSGDLSVYWYQQSLDQGLQFLIQYYNGEERAKGNILERFSAQQFPDLHSELNLSSLELGDSALYFCASSGNTDTQYFGPGTRLTVL.

There are a few counts of this clonotype. V is TRBV11-2 and J is TRBJ2-3; no firm D call. Germline V gives CDR1 SGHAT, CDR2 FQNNGV. The CDR3 runs 11 residues. With 7 bases removed from V and 6 bases from J, the gap between germline ends came to 8 bases. Here the CDR3 DNA reads TGTGCCAGCAAGGTTGCCGATACGCAGTATTTT. Translating it yields CASKVADTQYF.

This clonotype came up a few times. The CDR3 nucleotides read TGCGCCAGCAGCCAAGATAATAGGTTAGCGGACAGCACAGATACGCAGTATTTT. Amino acid sequence: CASSQDNRLADSTDTQYF. This sequence joins TRBV4-3 and TRBJ2-3; tentative D call: TRBD2 (6 bases). This CDR3 is built from 18 residues. Trimming removed 0 bases from V and 0 bases from J, with 16 bases in between. Germline values: CDR1 LGHNA, CDR2 YSLEER.

There are a few counts of this clonotype. This chain connects TRBV11-3 to TRBJ2-2; D is uncertain. Looked up from germline, CDR1 is SGHNT and CDR2 is YENEEA. V was shortened by 1 base and J by 0 bases, with 9 bases between the two germline ends. This CDR3 is 16 amino acids long. The CDR3 sequence is CASSLVSDTNTGELFF. CDR3 in DNA: TGTGCCAGCAGCTTAGTTTCTGATACGAACACCGGGGAGCTGTTTTTT.